One and the same sample provided the 22 T cell receptor beta chains below, sequenced in a study of technical replicates of blood from several donors. Measured with immunoSEQ multiplex PCR; TCRdb has only the in-frame clones, and not every one. The data show tens of thousands of clones, 95% to 97% seen once. The sample taken for sequencing was T cells isolated from PBMCs. The receptors derive from a human donor in good health.

The chain couples TRBV27 to TRBJ1-6, with 7 bases fitting TRBD1. This CDR3 has 15 residues. Germline-derived CDR1 and CDR2 are MNHEY and SMNVEV (reference sequence). The junction had 5 bases not matched to a gene; V was cut back by 4 bases and J by 5 bases. CDR3 DNA: TGTGCCAGCAGTTCACACAGGGGCAATAATTCACCCCTCCACTTT. Amino acids: CASSSHRGNNSPLHF.

This chain links TRBV6-6 with TRBJ1-6, with 11 bases fitting TRBD1. The CDR3 sequence is 15 residues long. Unmatched junction bases numbered 7, after V lost 6 bases and J lost 9 bases. CDR1 MNHNY and CDR2 SVGAGI come from the germline V gene (reference sequence). The CDR3 DNA reads as TGTGCCAGCAGCGACCGGGACAGGGGGGTTTCACCCCTCCACTTT. As protein: CASSDRDRGVSPLHF.

This chain joins TRBV10-1 and TRBJ1-4; D gene unclear. With 3 bases removed from V and 8 bases from J, the gap between germline ends came to 13 bases. CDR1 and CDR2 from the germline V gene are WNHNN and SYGVQD (reference sequence). The CDR3 length is 14 residues. The CDR3 nucleotides are TGCGCCAGCAGTGATCAAGAGGAGATCGAAAAACTGTTTTTT. Translation gives CASSDQEEIEKLFF.

The chain is built from TRBV15 and TRBJ2-5, with D perhaps TRBD1 (6 bases). The germline V and J ends were trimmed by 3 bases and 7 bases, with 27 bases remaining between them. There are 18 residues in the CDR3. Germline lookup yields CDR1 LNHNV and CDR2 YYDKDF (reference sequence). The CDR3 here is CATSSHYTGLGSMGTQYF. The CDR3 region has the DNA TGTGCCACCAGCAGTCACTATACAGGGTTGGGGTCGATGGGGACCCAGTACTTC.

The chain links TRBV5-6 to TRBJ1-3, with a tentative D call TRBD1 (5 bases). This CDR3 has 14 residues. Germline lookup yields CDR1 SGHDT and CDR2 YYEEEE. V dropped 0 bases and J dropped 9 bases, with 13 bases sitting between them. CDR3 nucleotide sequence: TGTGCCAGCAGCTTGGGCCTAACAAGGGGCACCATATATTTT. Translating it yields CASSLGLTRGTIYF.

This rearrangement joins TRBV5-1 to TRBJ1-2; D gene unclear. CDR3 length equals 14 residues. Germline V gene data show CDR1 as SGHRS and CDR2 as YFSETQ. V was pared by 6 bases and J by 3 bases, with 15 bases between. CDR3 protein: CASNFEYGYYGYTF. In DNA, the CDR3 is TGCGCCAGCAATTTCGAGTATGGTTACTATGGCTACACCTTC. Full variable domain (outside the CDR3, taken from reference TRBV5-1 and TRBJ1-2): KAGVTQTPRYLIKTRGQQVTLSCSPISGHRSVSWYQQTPGQGLQFLFEYFSETQRNKGNFPGRFSGRQFSNSRSEMNVSTLELGDSALYLCASNFEYGYYGYTFGSGTRLTVV.

The chain is built from TRBV28 and TRBJ2-4; 7 nucleotides agree with TRBD2. The germline V gene encodes CDR1 MDHEN and CDR2 SYDVKM. The ends lost 7 bases at V and 3 bases at J; junction bases unmatched: 9. The CDR3 is 15 residues long. The CDR3 protein is CASTAVGGSKNIQYF. The CDR3 DNA follows: TGTGCCAGCACCGCAGTGGGGGGGAGCAAAAACATTCAGTACTTC.

The chain couples TRBV9 to TRBJ1-2; 9 bases are shared with TRBD1. Trimming at V came to 4 bases and at J to 4 bases, leaving 8 bases not matched to a gene. The germline CDR1 and CDR2 sequences are SGDLS and YYNGEE. The CDR3 sequence is 15 residues long. This CDR3 is CASSSRTGGGYGYTF. CDR3 DNA sequence: TGTGCCAGCAGCTCCCGAACAGGGGGCGGCTATGGCTACACCTTC.

The chain is built from TRBV28 and TRBJ2-1; TRBD2 aligns across 10 bases. Germline trimming cut 5 bases from V and 6 bases from J; bases unmatched to any gene: 10. The germline V gene encodes CDR1 MDHEN and CDR2 SYDVKM. CDR3 size: 16 residues. The CDR3 nucleotides are TGTGCCAGCAGTCGGGGCCTAGCGGGAGTTGTCAATGAGCAGTTCTTC. The encoded protein is CASSRGLAGVVNEQFF.

Only one count was recorded for this clone. The rearrangement joins TRBV11-2 to TRBJ2-7, with 7 bases aligning to TRBD1. There are 15 residues in the CDR3. The J segment lost 3 bases and the V segment lost 1 base, leaving 6 bases of the junction unmatched. Looked up from germline, CDR1 is SGHAT and CDR2 is FQNNGV. The DNA for the CDR3 is TGTGCCAGCAGCTTAGCCCTAGGGGACAGCTACGAGCAGTACTTC. Its protein is CASSLALGDSYEQYF.

This chain connects TRBV5-1 to TRBJ1-2; 8 bases agree with TRBD1. The CDR3 totals 13 residues. CDR1 and CDR2 from the germline V gene are SGHRS and YFSETQ. The V segment lost 3 bases and the J segment 7 bases; nucleotides outside the gene matches: 5. CDR3 amino acids: CASSYTGTGGYTF. The CDR3, as DNA: TGCGCCAGCAGCTACACAGGGACAGGTGGCTACACCTTC.

The gene calls are TRBV28 and TRBJ1-5, with TRBD1 identical over 8 bases. CDR3 length: 19 residues. With V trimmed by 7 bases and J by 0 bases, 17 bases remained unmatched. CDR1 and CDR2 (germline): MDHEN, SYDVKM. As DNA, the CDR3 is TGTGCCAGCAATGATGACAGGGGCTTTTTTATTTATAGCAATCAGCCCCAGCATTTT. Residues: CASNDDRGFFIYSNQPQHF.

This clone was seen once. CDR3: CASSDLTSFLAEDYEQYF. The CDR3 bases are TGTGCCAGCAGTGACCTCACTAGTTTTCTTGCCGAGGACTACGAGCAGTACTTC. V and J are TRBV6-1 and TRBJ2-7, with D possibly TRBD2 on 5 matching bases. This CDR3 comprises 18 residues. Germline V gene data show CDR1 as MNHNS and CDR2 as SASEGT. V was clipped by 3 bases and J by 3 bases, with 24 bases between them.

This chain uses TRBV6-5 with TRBJ1-5; no clear D. The V end lost 2 bases, the J end lost 6 bases, and 8 bases lay between the germline ends. The CDR3 sequence is 13 residues long. Germline V gene lookup returns CDR1 MNHEY and CDR2 SVGAGI. The CDR3 protein is CASSYTTSQPQHF. Written as DNA, the CDR3 is TGTGCCAGCAGTTACACTACAAGTCAGCCCCAGCATTTT.

The V gene is TRBV5-1, the J gene TRBJ2-3; the match to TRBD2 covers 9 bases. Germline V gene lookup returns CDR1 SGHRS and CDR2 YFSETQ. The CDR3 sequence is 19 residues long. V shed 4 bases and J 3 bases; nucleotides not matched to a gene: 18. This CDR3 reads CASSPPREWREGRTDTQYF. The DNA for the CDR3 is TGCGCCAGCAGCCCTCCTCGCGAGTGGCGGGAGGGCCGGACAGATACGCAGTATTTT.

The V call is TRBV6-1, the J call TRBJ2-7; no clear D. Trimming took off 2 bases at V and 7 bases at J, with 12 bases between the two ends. Germline-derived CDR1 and CDR2 are MNHNS and SASEGT. This CDR3 region has 13 residues. The CDR3 here is CASSEIEDKEQYF. CDR3 DNA sequence: TGTGCCAGCAGTGAAATTGAGGATAAGGAGCAGTACTTC.

The chain combines TRBV6-1 with TRBJ2-2; D is unclear. This CDR3 has 14 residues. Trimming took 2 bases from V and 3 from J, leaving 7 bases between them. Germline V gene lookup returns CDR1 MNHNS and CDR2 SASEGT. CDR3 in amino acids: CASSESGYTGELFF. CDR3 nucleotides: TGTGCCAGCAGTGAATCGGGTTACACCGGGGAGCTGTTTTTT.

This chain connects TRBV7-9 to TRBJ1-1; possible D gene TRBD1, 5 bases. CDR3 length equals 13 residues. The V end was cut by 3 bases, the J end by 3 bases, with 8 bases between. Germline lookup yields CDR1 SEHNR and CDR2 FQNEAQ (reference sequence). The CDR3 bases are TGTGCCAGCAGCTTCGGGGGGGACACTGAAGCTTTCTTT. It codes for CASSFGGDTEAFF.

This chain uses TRBV6-1 with TRBJ1-5, with TRBD1 identical over 7 bases. J lost 8 bases, V lost 6 bases, and 10 bases had no gene match. This CDR3 has 14 amino acids. Germline V gene lookup returns CDR1 MNHNS and CDR2 SASEGT. DNA of the CDR3: TGTGCCAGCAGGCGACAGGGACCTAGGGAGCCCCAGCATTTT. Protein sequence: CASRRQGPREPQHF.

The rearrangement uses TRBV28 and TRBJ2-2, with 7 positions matching TRBD1. The CDR3 length is 17 residues. Trimming at V came to 6 bases and at J to 0 bases, leaving 10 bases not matched to a gene. Germline-derived CDR1 and CDR2 are MDHEN and SYDVKM. As DNA, the CDR3 is TGTGCCAGCAGACCATTCACCGGGACAGCGAACACCGGGGAGCTGTTTTTT. This translates into CASRPFTGTANTGELFF.

This rearrangement joins TRBV7-9 to TRBJ1-1; maybe TRBD1 (6 bases). The CDR3 spans 13 residues. V lost 4 bases and J 6 bases, leaving 12 bases between the germline ends. Germline CDR1 is SEHNR and CDR2 is FQNEAQ (reference sequence). The CDR3 coding sequence is TGTGCCAGCAGCTCCCAACAGGGCTCTGAAGCTTTCTTT. This encodes CASSSQQGSEAFF.

This CDR3 reads CASSLVAGTGPYEQYF. The CDR3 region has the DNA TGTGCCAGCAGCTTAGTAGCCGGGACAGGGCCCTACGAGCAGTACTTC. V and J are TRBV11-3 and TRBJ2-7; 9 bases are a match to TRBD1. V lost 1 base, J lost 2 bases, and 6 bases stayed unmatched. Germline V gene lookup returns CDR1 SGHNT and CDR2 YENEEA. CDR3 length equals 16 residues.